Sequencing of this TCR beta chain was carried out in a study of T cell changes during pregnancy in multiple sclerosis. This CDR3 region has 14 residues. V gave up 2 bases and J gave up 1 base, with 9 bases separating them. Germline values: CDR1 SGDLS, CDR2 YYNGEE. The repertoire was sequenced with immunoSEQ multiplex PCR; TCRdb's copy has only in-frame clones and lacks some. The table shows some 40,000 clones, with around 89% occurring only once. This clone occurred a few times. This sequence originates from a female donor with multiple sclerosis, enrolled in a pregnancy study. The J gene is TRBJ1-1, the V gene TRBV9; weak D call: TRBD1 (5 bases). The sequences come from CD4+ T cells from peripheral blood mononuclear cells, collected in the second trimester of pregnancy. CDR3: CASSVVDRNTEAFF. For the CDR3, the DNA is TGTGCCAGCAGCGTTGTCGACAGGAACACTGAAGCTTTCTTT.